This T cell receptor (beta chain) stems from a study of cytomegalovirus exposure and HLA in healthy donors. Study findings and constraints: In a later analysis, specific HLA alleles were associated with some 16,000 TCR beta sequences at a 0.05 false discovery rate.

Of note for this clone: Its target is unknown.

The primer mix had 60 Vbeta and 13 Jbeta primers. Sequenced by immunoSEQ multiplex PCR; TCRdb stores in-frame clones only, minus some. The sample carries around 200,000 clones, about 69% recorded once. The receptor was isolated from a male donor in good health and CMV-seronegative. Source material: PBMCs.

The CDR3 reads CASSHLPQINEKLFF. The CDR3, as DNA: TGTGCCAGTAGTCACTTGCCACAGATAAATGAAAAACTGTTTTTT. This chain joins TRBV19 and TRBJ1-4; D gene ambiguous. V dropped 5 bases and J dropped 5 bases, with 15 bases sitting between them. The germline CDR1 and CDR2 sequences are LNHDA and SQIVND (reference sequence). The length of the CDR3 is 15 residues.